This T cell receptor (beta chain) was sequenced in a study of cytomegalovirus exposure and HLA in healthy donors. CDR3 length equals 14 residues. Germline-derived CDR1 and CDR2 are SEHNR and FQNEAQ (reference sequence). The V and J ends lost 5 bases and 6 bases, in that order; junction bases with no gene match: 6. The PCR had 60 Vbeta and 13 Jbeta primers. Some clones are missing from TCRdb's copy, which holds only in-frame ones; the method was immunoSEQ multiplex PCR. The repertoire includes some 97,000 clones, around three quarters of them detected once, and approximately 4.2% sits in the top ten. The specimen sequenced was PBMCs. The clonotype originates from a female donor in good health and CMV-seropositive. The chain is built from TRBV7-9 and TRBJ1-4, with 7 nucleotides matching TRBD1. The CDR3 reads CASSLRQGDEKLFF. As DNA, the CDR3 is TGTGCCAGCAGCCTTCGACAGGGTGATGAAAAACTGTTTTTT. The full variable domain, rest sourced from reference TRBV7-9 and TRBJ1-4, is DTGVSQNPRHKITKRGQNVTFRCDPISEHNRLYWYRQTLGQGPEFLTYFQNEAQLEKSRLLSDRFSAERPKGSFSTLEIQRTEQGDSAMYLCASSLRQGDEKLFFGSGTQLSVL.